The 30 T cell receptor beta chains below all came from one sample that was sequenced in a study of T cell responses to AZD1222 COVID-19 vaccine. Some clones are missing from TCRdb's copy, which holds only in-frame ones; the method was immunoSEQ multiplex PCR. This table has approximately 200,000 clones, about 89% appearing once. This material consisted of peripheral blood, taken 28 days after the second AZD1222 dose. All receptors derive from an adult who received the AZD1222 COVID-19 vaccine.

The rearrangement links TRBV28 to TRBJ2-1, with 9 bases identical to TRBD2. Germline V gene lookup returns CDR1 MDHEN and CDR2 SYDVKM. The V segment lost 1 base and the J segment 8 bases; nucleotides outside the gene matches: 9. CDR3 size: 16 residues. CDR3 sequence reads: CASSLYGAGGRYEQFF. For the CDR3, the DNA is TGTGCCAGCAGTTTATACGGAGCGGGAGGAAGGTATGAGCAGTTCTTC.

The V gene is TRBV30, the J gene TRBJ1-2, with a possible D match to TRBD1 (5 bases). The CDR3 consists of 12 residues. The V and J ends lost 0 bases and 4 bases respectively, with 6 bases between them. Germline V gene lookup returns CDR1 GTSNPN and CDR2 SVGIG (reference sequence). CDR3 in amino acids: CAWSVGAYGYTF. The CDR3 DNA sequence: TGTGCCTGGAGTGTTGGGGCCTATGGCTACACCTTC.

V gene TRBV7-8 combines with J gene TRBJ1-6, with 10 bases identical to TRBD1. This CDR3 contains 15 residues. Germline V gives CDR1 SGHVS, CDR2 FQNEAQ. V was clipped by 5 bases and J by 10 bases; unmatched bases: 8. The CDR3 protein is CASSPVPGQGSPLHF. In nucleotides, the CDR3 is TGTGCCAGCAGCCCGGTCCCGGGACAGGGGTCACCCCTCCACTTT.

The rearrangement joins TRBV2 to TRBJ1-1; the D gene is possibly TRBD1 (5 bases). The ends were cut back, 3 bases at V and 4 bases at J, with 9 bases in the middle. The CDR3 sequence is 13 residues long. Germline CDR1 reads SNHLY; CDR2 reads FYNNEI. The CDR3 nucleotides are TGTGCCAGCAGTGAGGTGGGACCCACTGAAGCTTTCTTT. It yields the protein CASSEVGPTEAFF.

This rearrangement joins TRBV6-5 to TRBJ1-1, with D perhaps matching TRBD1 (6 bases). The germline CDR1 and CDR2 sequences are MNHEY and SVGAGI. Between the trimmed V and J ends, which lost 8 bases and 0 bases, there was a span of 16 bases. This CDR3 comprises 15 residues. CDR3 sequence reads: CASVKQGMLNTEAFF. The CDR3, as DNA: TGTGCCAGCGTCAAACAGGGTATGTTGAACACTGAAGCTTTCTTT.

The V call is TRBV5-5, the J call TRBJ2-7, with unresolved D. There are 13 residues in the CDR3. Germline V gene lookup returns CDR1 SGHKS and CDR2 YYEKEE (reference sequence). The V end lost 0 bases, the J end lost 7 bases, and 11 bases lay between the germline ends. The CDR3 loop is CASSLVVYWEQYF. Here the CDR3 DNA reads TGTGCCAGCAGCTTGGTGGTGTACTGGGAGCAGTACTTC.

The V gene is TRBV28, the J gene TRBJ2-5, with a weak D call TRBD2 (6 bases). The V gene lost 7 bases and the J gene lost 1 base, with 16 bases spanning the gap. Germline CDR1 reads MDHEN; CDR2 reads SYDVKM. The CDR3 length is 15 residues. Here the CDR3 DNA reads TGTGCCAGCACCTCTCGTCGGCGGGGCCAAGAGACCCAGTACTTC. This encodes CASTSRRRGQETQYF.

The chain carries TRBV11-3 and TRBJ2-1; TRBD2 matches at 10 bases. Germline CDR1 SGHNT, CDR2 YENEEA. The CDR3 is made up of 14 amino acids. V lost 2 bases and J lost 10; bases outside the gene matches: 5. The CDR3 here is CASSLLLAGNEQFF. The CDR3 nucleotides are TGTGCCAGCAGCTTACTACTAGCGGGAAACGAGCAGTTCTTC.

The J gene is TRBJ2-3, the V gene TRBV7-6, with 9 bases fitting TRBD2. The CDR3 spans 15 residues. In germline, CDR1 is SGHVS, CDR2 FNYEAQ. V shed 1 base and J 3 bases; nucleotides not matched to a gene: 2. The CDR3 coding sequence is TGTGCCAGCAGCTTAGGACTAGCGGCGACAGATACGCAGTATTTT. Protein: CASSLGLAATDTQYF.

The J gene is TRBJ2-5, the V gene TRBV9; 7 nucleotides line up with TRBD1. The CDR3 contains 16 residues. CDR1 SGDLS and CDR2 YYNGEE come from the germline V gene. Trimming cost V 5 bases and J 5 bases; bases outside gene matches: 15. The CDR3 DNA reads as TGTGCCAGCAGTCCAGGTCAAGCAAGGGGGCTGGAGACCCAGTACTTC. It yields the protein CASSPGQARGLETQYF.

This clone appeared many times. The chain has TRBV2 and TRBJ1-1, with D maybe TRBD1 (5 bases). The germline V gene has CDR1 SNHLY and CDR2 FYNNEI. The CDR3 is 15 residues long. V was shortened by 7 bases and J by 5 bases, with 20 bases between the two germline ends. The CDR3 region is CASIPQRGWDTEAFF. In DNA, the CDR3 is TGTGCCAGCATCCCTCAAAGGGGATGGGATACTGAAGCTTTCTTT.

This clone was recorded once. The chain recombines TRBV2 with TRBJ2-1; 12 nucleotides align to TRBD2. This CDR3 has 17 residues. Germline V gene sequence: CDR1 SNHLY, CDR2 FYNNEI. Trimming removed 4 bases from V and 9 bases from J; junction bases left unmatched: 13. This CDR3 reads CASSAASGRAYNSEQFF. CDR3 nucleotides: TGTGCCAGCAGTGCGGCTAGCGGGAGGGCCTATAATAGTGAGCAGTTCTTC. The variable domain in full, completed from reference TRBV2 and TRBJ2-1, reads EPEVTQTPSHQVTQMGQEVILRCVPISNHLYFYWYRQILGQKVEFLVSFYNNEISEKSEIFDDQFSVERPDGSNFTLKIRSTKLEDSAMYFCASSAASGRAYNSEQFFGPGTRLTVL.

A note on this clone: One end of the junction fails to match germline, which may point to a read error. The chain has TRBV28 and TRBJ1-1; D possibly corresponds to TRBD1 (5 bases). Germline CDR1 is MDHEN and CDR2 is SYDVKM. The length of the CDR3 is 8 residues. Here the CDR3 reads CASSGPIF. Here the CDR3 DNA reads TGTGCCAGCTCGGGACCTATTTTT.

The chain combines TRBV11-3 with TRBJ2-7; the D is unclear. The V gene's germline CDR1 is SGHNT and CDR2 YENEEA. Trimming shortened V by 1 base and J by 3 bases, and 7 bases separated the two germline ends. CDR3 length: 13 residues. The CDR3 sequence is CASSLVADYEQYF. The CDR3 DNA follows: TGTGCCAGCAGCTTAGTCGCGGACTACGAGCAGTACTTC.

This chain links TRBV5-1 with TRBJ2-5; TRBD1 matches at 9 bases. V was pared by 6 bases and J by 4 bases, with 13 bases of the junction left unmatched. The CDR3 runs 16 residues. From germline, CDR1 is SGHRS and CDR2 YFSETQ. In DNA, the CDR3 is TGCGCCAGCACGTTTTACGGGACAGGGTTGGTAGAGACCCAGTACTTC. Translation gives CASTFYGTGLVETQYF.

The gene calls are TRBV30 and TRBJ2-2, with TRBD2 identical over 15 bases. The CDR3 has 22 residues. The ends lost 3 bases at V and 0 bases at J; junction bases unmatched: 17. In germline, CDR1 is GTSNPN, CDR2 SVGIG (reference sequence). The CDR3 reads CAWRGNGLAGGPGTTNTGELFF. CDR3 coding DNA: TGTGCCTGGAGAGGCAATGGACTAGCGGGAGGGCCAGGGACTACGAACACCGGGGAGCTGTTTTTT.

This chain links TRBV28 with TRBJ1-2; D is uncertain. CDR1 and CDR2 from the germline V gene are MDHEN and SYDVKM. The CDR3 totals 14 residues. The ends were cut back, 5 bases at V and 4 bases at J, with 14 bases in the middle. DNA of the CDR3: TGTGCCAGCAGTACACCGGACTGGGGCTATGGCTACACCTTC. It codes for CASSTPDWGYGYTF.

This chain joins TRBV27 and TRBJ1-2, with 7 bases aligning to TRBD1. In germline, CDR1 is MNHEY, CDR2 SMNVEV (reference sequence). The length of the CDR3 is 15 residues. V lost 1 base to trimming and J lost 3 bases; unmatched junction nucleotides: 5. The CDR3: CASSLLPGGYYGYTF. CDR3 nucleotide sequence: TGTGCCAGCAGTTTATTGCCAGGGGGATACTATGGCTACACCTTC.

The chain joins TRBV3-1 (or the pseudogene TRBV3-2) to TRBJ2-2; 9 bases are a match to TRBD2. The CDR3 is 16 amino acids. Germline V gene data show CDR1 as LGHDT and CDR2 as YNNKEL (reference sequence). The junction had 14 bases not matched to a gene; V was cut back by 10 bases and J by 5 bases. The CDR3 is CATTAGGPSGTGELFF. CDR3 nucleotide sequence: TGTGCCACCACCGCGGGAGGGCCTTCGGGTACCGGGGAGCTGTTTTTT.

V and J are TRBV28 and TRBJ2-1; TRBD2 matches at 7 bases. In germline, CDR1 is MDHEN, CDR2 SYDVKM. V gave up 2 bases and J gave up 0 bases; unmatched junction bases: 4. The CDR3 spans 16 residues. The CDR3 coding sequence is TGTGCCAGCAGTTTACCTGGCGGGGGCTCCTACAATGAGCAGTTCTTC. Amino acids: CASSLPGGGSYNEQFF.

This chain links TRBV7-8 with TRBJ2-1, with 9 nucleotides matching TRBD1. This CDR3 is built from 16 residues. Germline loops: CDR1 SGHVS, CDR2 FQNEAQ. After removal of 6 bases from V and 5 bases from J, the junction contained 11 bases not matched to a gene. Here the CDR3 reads CASRDPGQGEDNEQFF. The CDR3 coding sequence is TGTGCCAGCAGAGATCCGGGACAGGGTGAGGACAATGAGCAGTTCTTC.

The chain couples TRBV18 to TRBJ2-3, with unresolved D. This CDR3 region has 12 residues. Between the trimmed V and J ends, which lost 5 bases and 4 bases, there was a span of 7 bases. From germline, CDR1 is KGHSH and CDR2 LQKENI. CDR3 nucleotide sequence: TGTGCCAGCTCAGCCGCGGCAGATACGCAGTATTTT. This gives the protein CASSAAADTQYF.

The CDR3 protein is CASSTAGTPRPGNTIYF. In DNA, the CDR3 is TGTGCCAGCAGCACGGCCGGGACACCTAGACCTGGAAACACCATATATTTT. The genes are TRBV7-8 and TRBJ1-3; possibly TRBD1 for D (6 bases). V lost 5 bases, J lost 2 bases, and 19 bases lay in between. CDR1 and CDR2 from the germline V gene are SGHVS and FQNEAQ. The CDR3 spans 17 residues.

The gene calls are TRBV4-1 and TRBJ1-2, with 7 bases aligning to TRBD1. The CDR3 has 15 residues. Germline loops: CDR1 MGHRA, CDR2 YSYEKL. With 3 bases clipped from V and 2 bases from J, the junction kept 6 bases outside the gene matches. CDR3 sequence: CASSHASGQNYGYTF. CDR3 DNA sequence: TGCGCCAGCAGCCACGCTTCGGGACAGAACTATGGCTACACCTTC.

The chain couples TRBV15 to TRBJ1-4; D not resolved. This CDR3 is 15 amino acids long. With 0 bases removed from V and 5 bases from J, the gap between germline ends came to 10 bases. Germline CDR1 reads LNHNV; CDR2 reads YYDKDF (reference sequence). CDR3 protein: CATSRDGRANEKLFF. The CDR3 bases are TGTGCCACCAGCAGAGATGGAAGGGCAAATGAAAAACTGTTTTTT.

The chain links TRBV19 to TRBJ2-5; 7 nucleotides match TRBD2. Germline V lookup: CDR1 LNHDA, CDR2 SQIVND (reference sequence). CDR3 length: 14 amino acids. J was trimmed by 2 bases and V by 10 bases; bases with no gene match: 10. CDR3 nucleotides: TGTGCCACCCAGATGGGGAGGGGTCAAGAGACCCAGTACTTC. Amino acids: CATQMGRGQETQYF.

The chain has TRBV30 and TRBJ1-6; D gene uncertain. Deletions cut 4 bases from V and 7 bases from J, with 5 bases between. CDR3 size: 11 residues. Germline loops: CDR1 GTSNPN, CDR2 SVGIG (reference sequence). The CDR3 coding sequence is TGTGCCTGGATGGAGAATTCACCCCTCCACTTT. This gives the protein CAWMENSPLHF.

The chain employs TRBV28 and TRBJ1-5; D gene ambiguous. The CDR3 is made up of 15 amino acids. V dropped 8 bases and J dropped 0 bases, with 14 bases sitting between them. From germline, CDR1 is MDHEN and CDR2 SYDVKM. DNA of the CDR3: TGTGCCAGCCTCCCACGGGGAAATAGCAATCAGCCCCAGCATTTT. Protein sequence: CASLPRGNSNQPQHF.

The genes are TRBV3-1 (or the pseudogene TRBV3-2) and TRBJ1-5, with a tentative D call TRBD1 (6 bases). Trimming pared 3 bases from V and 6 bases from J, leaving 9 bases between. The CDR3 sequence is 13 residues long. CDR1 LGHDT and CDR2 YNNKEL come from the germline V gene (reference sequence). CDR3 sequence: CASSQGGAQPQHF. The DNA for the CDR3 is TGTGCCAGCAGCCAGGGGGGGGCTCAGCCCCAGCATTTT.

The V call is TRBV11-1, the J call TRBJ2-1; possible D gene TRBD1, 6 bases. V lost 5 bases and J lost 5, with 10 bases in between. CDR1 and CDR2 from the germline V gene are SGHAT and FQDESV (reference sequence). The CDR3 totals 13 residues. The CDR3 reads CASSPTGNNEQFF. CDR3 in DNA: TGTGCCAGCAGCCCGACAGGAAACAATGAGCAGTTCTTC. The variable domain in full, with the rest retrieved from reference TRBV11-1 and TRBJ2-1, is EAEVAQSPRYKITEKSQAVAFWCDPISGHATLYWYRQILGQGPELLVQFQDESVVDDSQLPKDRFSAERLKGVDSTLKIQPAELGDSAMYLCASSPTGNNEQFFGPGTRLTVL.